This T cell receptor (beta chain) was obtained from a study of post-analysis software for immune sequencing data. Findings and limits, study-wide: TRBV5-6, TRBV5-1 and TRBV20-1 were among four to six TRBV segments more frequent in patients than controls.

Comments on this clonotype: No antigen is known for it. One end of the junction is discordant with germline, which a read error may explain.

Unique molecular identifiers were carried by the TCR beta cDNA libraries. TCRdb recomputed calls from the PCR reads with MiXCR, one row per CDR3 protein. The top ten clones hold approximately 4.4% of a sample with hundreds of thousands of distinct CDR3 sequences, approximately 50% of them seen once. The germline CDR1 and CDR2 sequences are LGHDT and YNNKEL (reference sequence). This CDR3 has 13 amino acids. The receptor's source is a girl aged 5 to 17 with multiple sclerosis. Input material: blood. The chain joins TRBV3-1 to TRBJ2-7; 8 bases match TRBD1. The CDR3 DNA sequence: TGTGCCCGCAGCCACGGACAGGGCTACGAGCAGTACTTC. Translating it yields CARSHGQGYEQYF.